Listed below are T cell receptor beta chains from one sample, sequenced in a study of T cells after yellow fever vaccination. Each CDR3 protein gets one entry after TCRdb re-called the 5' RACE reads with MiXCR. The table includes 200,000 to 300,000 distinct CDR3 sequences, approximately 3.6% detected once. The sample consisted of PBMCs, taken 15 days after the yellow fever booster vaccination. The receptors here all came from a man aged 18-30 years who received the YFV17D yellow fever vaccine. Both conserved end residues are part of each CDR3. The D gene is left open where the match is weak. The size field is filled for only some rows; it gives once, few, many or a size class.

V: TRBV7-9
size: many
J: TRBJ2-5
length: 14
D: .
CDR3: CASLPEWGQETQYF
DNA: TGTGCCAGCTTGCCGGAGTGGGGCCAAGAGACCCAGTACTTC

V: TRBV20-1
size: many
J: TRBJ2-2
length: 15
D: .
CDR3: CSARPGPSFTGELFF
DNA: TGCAGTGCTAGACCCGGACCATCTTTCACCGGGGAGCTGTTTTTT

V: TRBV4-1
size: many
J: TRBJ2-2
length: 12
D: .
CDR3: CASSLLSGELFF
DNA: TGCGCCAGCAGCCTACTAAGCGGGGAGCTGTTTTTT

V: TRBV30
size: many
J: TRBJ2-5
length: 14
D: .
CDR3: CAWNGYGQEETQYF
DNA: TGTGCCTGGAATGGTTACGGACAAGAAGAGACCCAGTACTTC

V: TRBV6-4
size: many
J: TRBJ2-3
length: 15
D: TRBD2
CDR3: CASSGSGGAPDTQYF
DNA: TGTGCCAGCAGTGGTAGCGGGGGGGCCCCAGATACGCAGTATTTT

V: TRBV4-1
size: many
J: TRBJ2-1
length: 17
D: .
CDR3: CASSQEVPGVSYNEQFF
DNA: TGCGCCAGCAGCCAAGAAGTGCCGGGGGTATCCTACAATGAGCAGTTCTTC

V: TRBV7-2
size: many
J: TRBJ1-5
length: 14
D: TRBD1
CDR3: CASSFGTGGQPQHF
DNA: TGTGCCAGCAGCTTCGGGACAGGGGGACAGCCCCAGCATTTT

V: TRBV5-1
size: many
J: TRBJ2-2
length: 15
D: TRBD2
CDR3: CASPPSGGHTGELFF
DNA: TGCGCCAGCCCCCCTAGCGGGGGGCACACCGGGGAGCTGTTTTTT

V: TRBV7-9
size: many
J: TRBJ1-6
length: 15
D: .
CDR3: CASSLAGRFNSPLHF
DNA: TGTGCCAGCAGCTTAGCGGGGCGGTTCAATTCACCCCTCCACTTT

V: TRBV6-5
size: .
J: TRBJ1-6
length: 17
D: TRBD1
CDR3: CASSYRNPTGQGSPLHF
DNA: TGTGCCAGCAGTTACAGGAACCCGACAGGGCAAGGTTCACCCCTCCACTTT

V: TRBV20-1
size: .
J: TRBJ1-6
length: 15
D: .
CDR3: CSARDHKGKGSPLHF
DNA: TGCAGTGCTAGAGATCACAAGGGAAAGGGTTCACCCCTCCACTTT

V: TRBV7-8
size: many
J: TRBJ2-7
length: 15
D: TRBD1
CDR3: CASSLAGDRMGEQYF
DNA: TGTGCCAGCAGCTTAGCGGGGGACAGGATGGGCGAGCAGTACTTC

V: TRBV5-1
size: many
J: TRBJ2-3
length: 14
D: .
CDR3: CASKGTWVVDTQYF
DNA: TGCGCCAGCAAAGGGACCTGGGTGGTAGATACGCAGTATTTT

V: TRBV18
size: many
J: TRBJ2-6
length: 16
D: .
CDR3: CASSPRDNSGANVLTF
DNA: TGTGCCAGCTCACCACGGGACAACTCTGGGGCCAACGTCCTGACTTTC

V: TRBV12-3/TRBV12-4
size: many
J: TRBJ2-1
length: 15
D: .
CDR3: CASSLTYLSYNEQFF
DNA: TGTGCCAGCAGTTTGACATATCTCTCCTACAATGAGCAGTTCTTC

V: TRBV18
size: few
J: TRBJ1-5
length: 15
D: TRBD1
CDR3: CASSQGASGNQPQHF
DNA: TGTGCCAGCTCCCAGGGGGCTTCCGGCAATCAGCCCCAGCATTTT

V: TRBV5-1
size: many
J: TRBJ2-1
length: 17
D: TRBD2
CDR3: CASSRAGSGGILDEQFF
DNA: TGCGCCAGCAGTCGGGCGGGTAGCGGGGGTATATTAGATGAGCAGTTCTTC

V: TRBV6-2/TRBV6-3
size: few
J: TRBJ1-5
length: 14
D: .
CDR3: CASTAGGSNQPQHF
DNA: TGTGCCAGCACGGCGGGCGGAAGCAATCAGCCCCAGCATTTT

V: TRBV7-2
size: many
J: TRBJ2-1
length: 14
D: TRBD2
CDR3: CASSQGSGLGEQFF
DNA: TGTGCCAGCAGCCAGGGTAGCGGGCTAGGGGAGCAGTTCTTC

V: TRBV11-2
size: many
J: TRBJ1-1
length: 14
D: .
CDR3: CASSLGVGGTEAFF
DNA: TGTGCCAGCAGCTTAGGGGTCGGGGGCACAGAAGCTTTCTTT

V: TRBV12-3/TRBV12-4
size: .
J: TRBJ1-2
length: 16
D: .
CDR3: CASSRHPTGTGYGYTF
DNA: TGTGCCAGCAGTCGCCACCCGACAGGTACCGGTTATGGCTACACCTTC

V: TRBV4-1
size: .
J: TRBJ2-3
length: 14
D: .
CDR3: CASSEDYRSGTQYF
DNA: TGCGCCAGCAGCGAAGACTACCGGAGCGGAACGCAGTATTTT

V: TRBV18
size: many
J: TRBJ1-1
length: 15
D: .
CDR3: CASSPGKGRNTEAFF
DNA: TGTGCCAGCTCACCCGGCAAGGGGAGGAACACTGAAGCTTTCTTT

V: TRBV20-1
size: many
J: TRBJ2-5
length: 12
D: .
CDR3: CSALRVGETQYF
DNA: TGCAGTGCCCTGCGGGTCGGGGAGACCCAGTACTTC

V: TRBV3-1
size: many
J: TRBJ2-3
length: 17
D: .
CDR3: CASSQVVSRTSTDTQYF
DNA: TGTGCCAGCAGCCAAGTTGTTTCGAGAACTAGCACAGATACGCAGTATTTT

V: TRBV7-9
size: many
J: TRBJ1-4
length: 15
D: TRBD1
CDR3: CASSSQGASNEKLFF
DNA: TGTGCCAGCAGCTCACAGGGGGCTTCTAATGAAAAACTGTTTTTT

V: TRBV18
size: many
J: TRBJ1-5
length: 13
D: .
CDR3: CASSLTEPQPQHF
DNA: TGTGCCAGCTCGCTCACAGAGCCACAGCCCCAGCATTTT